One sample yielded the 10 T cell receptor beta chains listed below, sequenced in a study of cytomegalovirus exposure and HLA in healthy donors. Amplification used 60 Vbeta primers and 13 Jbeta primers. The repertoire was sequenced with immunoSEQ multiplex PCR; TCRdb's copy has only in-frame clones and lacks some. This table has 100,000 to 150,000 clones, 81% appearing once. The sample consisted of PBMCs. Receptor source: a young woman in good health and CMV-seronegative.

V gene TRBV6-5 combines with J gene TRBJ2-7, with TRBD1 matching 9 bases. Looked up from germline, CDR1 is MNHEY and CDR2 is SVGAGI. CDR3 length equals 14 residues. With 2 bases clipped from V and 6 bases from J, the junction kept 5 bases outside the gene matches. CDR3 sequence: CASSYVDRGTEQYF. CDR3 in DNA: TGTGCCAGCAGTTACGTGGACAGGGGCACCGAGCAGTACTTC.

This clone showed up just once. The chain carries TRBV7-6 and TRBJ2-1, with D possibly matching TRBD1 (6 bases). V was shortened by 4 bases and J by 5 bases, with 15 bases between the two germline ends. There are 15 residues in the CDR3. CDR1 is SGHVS, CDR2 FNYEAQ, per germline. In nucleotides, the CDR3 is TGTGCCAGCAGCTCGAGCAGAACAGGGAACAATGAGCAGTTCTTC. This translates into CASSSSRTGNNEQFF.

This clone was observed a few times. V gene TRBV7-2 combines with J gene TRBJ1-2; possible D gene TRBD1, 6 bases. The V end lost 5 bases, the J end lost 7 bases, and 11 bases lay between the germline ends. The CDR3 totals 12 residues. From germline, CDR1 is SGHTA and CDR2 FQGNSA. CDR3 region: CASSGNRVGYTF. CDR3 nucleotides: TGTGCCAGCAGCGGAAACAGGGTTGGCTACACCTTC.

The chain is built from TRBV6-1 and TRBJ1-2; 8 nucleotides align to TRBD1. The CDR3 consists of 12 residues. V lost 8 bases, J lost 4 bases, and 3 bases stayed unmatched. The germline V gene encodes CDR1 MNHNS and CDR2 SASEGT. CDR3 bases: TGTGCCAGCGGAACAGGGGGCTATGGCTACACCTTC. Encoded protein: CASGTGGYGYTF.

This clone has a handful of counts. This chain connects TRBV5-8 to TRBJ2-2; 11 bases are a match to TRBD2. Per germline, CDR1 SGHTS and CDR2 YDEGEE. The V and J ends lost 9 bases and 4 bases, in that order; junction bases with no gene match: 11. CDR3 size: 16 residues. CDR3 residues: CAMWGLADSGTGELFF. In nucleotides, the CDR3 is TGTGCCATGTGGGGACTAGCGGACTCGGGCACCGGGGAGCTGTTTTTT. The whole variable domain, filled in from reference TRBV5-8 and TRBJ2-2, reads EAGVTQSPTHLIKTRGQQATLRCSPISGHTSVYWYQQALGLGLQFLLWYDEGEERNRGNFPPRFSGRQFPNYSSELNVNALELEDSALYLCAMWGLADSGTGELFFGEGSRLTVL.

J is TRBJ1-3 and V is TRBV5-1, with D possibly TRBD1 on 5 matching bases. The CDR3 length is 13 residues. V dropped 4 bases and J dropped 0 bases, with 5 bases sitting between them. Germline assignment: CDR1 SGHRS and CDR2 YFSETQ. CDR3 protein: CASSQGSGNTIYF. In nucleotides, the CDR3 is TGCGCCAGCAGCCAGGGCTCTGGAAACACCATATATTTT.

V gene TRBV10-3 combines with J gene TRBJ2-1; 8 positions agree with TRBD2. Germline assignment: CDR1 ENHRY and CDR2 SYGVKD. V lost 8 bases and J lost 0; bases outside the gene matches: 6. The CDR3 sequence is 15 residues long. The DNA of the CDR3 is TGTGCCATCGGGGTAGCGGGGACCTCCTACAATGAGCAGTTCTTC. It yields the protein CAIGVAGTSYNEQFF.

V usage is TRBV6-1 and J usage is TRBJ2-3, with TRBD2 matching over 8 bases. CDR1 MNHNS and CDR2 SASEGT come from the germline V gene. The V gene end was trimmed by 11 bases and the J gene end by 2 bases; junction bases not matched to a gene: 6. The CDR3 runs to 13 residues. In nucleotides, the CDR3 is TGTGCCCTTACTAGCGGAAACACAGATACGCAGTATTTT. This codes for CALTSGNTDTQYF.

This chain joins TRBV28 and TRBJ1-1; weak D call: TRBD1 (5 bases). The CDR3 consists of 16 residues. In germline, CDR1 is MDHEN, CDR2 SYDVKM. V was clipped by 3 bases and J by 4 bases, with 18 bases between them. CDR3 region: CASSLPHPGDGTEAFF. The CDR3 coding sequence is TGTGCCAGCAGTTTGCCCCACCCGGGGGACGGCACTGAAGCTTTCTTT.

This chain links TRBV6-6 with TRBJ1-2; D might be TRBD1 (5 bases). Germline values: CDR1 MNHNY, CDR2 SVGAGI (reference sequence). The CDR3 contains 15 residues. Deletions cut 6 bases from V and 0 bases from J, with 14 bases between. In nucleotides, the CDR3 is TGTGCCAGCAGGTATCAGACAGCCACTAACTATGGCTACACCTTC. The encoded protein is CASRYQTATNYGYTF.